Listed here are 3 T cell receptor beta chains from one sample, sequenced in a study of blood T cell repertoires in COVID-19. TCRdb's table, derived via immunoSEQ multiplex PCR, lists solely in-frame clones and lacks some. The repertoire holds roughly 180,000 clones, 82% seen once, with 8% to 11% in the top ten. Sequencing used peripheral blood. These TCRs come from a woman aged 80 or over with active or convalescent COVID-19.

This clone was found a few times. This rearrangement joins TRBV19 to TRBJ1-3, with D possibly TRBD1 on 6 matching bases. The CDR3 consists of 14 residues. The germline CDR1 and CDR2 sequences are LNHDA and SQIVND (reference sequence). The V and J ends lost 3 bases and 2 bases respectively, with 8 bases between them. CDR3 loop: CASSISGAGNTIYF. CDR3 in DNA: TGTGCCAGTAGTATTTCAGGGGCTGGAAACACCATATATTTT.

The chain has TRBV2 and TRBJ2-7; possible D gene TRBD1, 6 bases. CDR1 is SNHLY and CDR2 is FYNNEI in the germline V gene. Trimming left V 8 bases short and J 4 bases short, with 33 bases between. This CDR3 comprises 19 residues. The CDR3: CASGKDLGGPPGSFYEQYF. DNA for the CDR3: TGTGCCAGCGGAAAAGACTTAGGGGGTCCCCCGGGGAGTTTTTACGAGCAGTACTTC.

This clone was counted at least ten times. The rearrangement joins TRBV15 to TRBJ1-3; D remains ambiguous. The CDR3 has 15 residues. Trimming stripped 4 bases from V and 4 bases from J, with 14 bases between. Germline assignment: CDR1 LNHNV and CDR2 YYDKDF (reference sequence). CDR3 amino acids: CATSIVRGSGNTIYF. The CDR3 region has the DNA TGTGCCACCAGCATCGTTCGGGGATCAGGAAACACCATATATTTT.